Included here is one TCR beta chain sequence, with context. This specimen comes from a study of T cells and copy number aberrations in small-cell lung cancer. No donor received preoperative chemotherapy or radiotherapy, or immunotherapy before or after surgery. Donors were all either smokers or heavy second-hand smokers. The protocol was immunoSEQ multiplex PCR, while the TCRdb copy is restricted to in-frame clones and leaves out a portion. Here the sample spans about 7,500 clones, roughly four fifths being singletons. Germline V gives CDR1 SGDLS, CDR2 YYNGEE. V lost 0 bases, J lost 0 bases, and 8 bases lay in between. The CDR3 covers 15 residues.

The receptor was derived from a woman aged 45-59 years with small cell lung cancer. The chain combines TRBV9 with TRBJ2-3; D gene uncertain. The specimen sequenced was normal tissue next to the tumor. CDR3 sequence: CASSVGVGSTDTQYF. CDR3 nucleotide sequence: TGTGCCAGCAGCGTAGGGGTAGGAAGCACAGATACGCAGTATTTT.